This section outlines one T cell receptor (beta chain) sequence together with its context. Its antigen is currently unknown. A read error may be the cause here, since a much bigger clone is one base away. This sample is drawn from a study of molecular identifiers for immune sequencing clone quantification. Study-level results: Clones above 20 RNA copies contained over 98% of effector molecules but under 1% of naive ones. Detection of one spiked Jurkat cell's TCR RNA reportedly worked in 1 million or so naive cells. Clone sizes could be underestimated for highly expanded clones when identical TCR molecules share a barcode.

This CDR3 spans 11 amino acids. Germline CDR1 is SGHRS and CDR2 is YFSETQ. Preparation methods for the bulk TCR libraries were those previously described, with listed TCR primers. MiXCR was run by TCRdb on the PCR reads, yielding one entry per CDR3 protein. The sample consists of 60,000 to 70,000 distinct CDR3 sequences, about a sixth of them appearing once. This receptor was identified in a human donor in good health. Some libraries in this study had Jurkat cell RNA spiked in. This chain links TRBV5-1 with TRBJ2-1; D remains ambiguous. Sequencing input: naive CD8+ T cells from blood, with Jurkat cell RNA spiked in. Subset defined: FACS-sorted CD8+CD4-CCR7+CD45RA+ naive T cells. The CDR3 coding sequence is TGCGCCAGCAGCTTGGCCGCTGAGCGGTTCTTC. It yields the protein CASSLAAERFF.